This T cell receptor (beta chain) came from a study of cytomegalovirus exposure and HLA in healthy donors. Across the whole study: According to later analysis, the same platform produced the approximately 130 validation and 666 first-cohort repertoires. Whole-study results and caveats: That first-cohort TCR clusters tended to co-occur in the 100 to 150 validation repertoires was found in a later analysis. Reported results showed that the classifier diagnosed cytomegalovirus status with high specificity and sensitivity. Cytomegalovirus association was assigned to about 150 TCR beta chains.

This clone was counted a single time. The antigen is unknown. The CDR3 is 14 amino acids. J was trimmed by 8 bases and V by 3 bases; bases with no gene match: 6. Germline values: CDR1 LNHNV, CDR2 YYDKDF (reference sequence). TCRdb keeps only in-frame clones here, not all; method: immunoSEQ multiplex PCR. The sample carries 150,000 or so clones, roughly 93% recorded once. Material for sequencing was PBMCs. This TCR was sampled from a man younger than 35 in good health and CMV-seropositive. The gene calls are TRBV15 and TRBJ1-4; 7 positions match TRBD1. CDR3 in DNA: TGTGCCACCAGCAGGGCCCCGGACAGGGAAAAACTGTTTTTT. It yields the protein CATSRAPDREKLFF.